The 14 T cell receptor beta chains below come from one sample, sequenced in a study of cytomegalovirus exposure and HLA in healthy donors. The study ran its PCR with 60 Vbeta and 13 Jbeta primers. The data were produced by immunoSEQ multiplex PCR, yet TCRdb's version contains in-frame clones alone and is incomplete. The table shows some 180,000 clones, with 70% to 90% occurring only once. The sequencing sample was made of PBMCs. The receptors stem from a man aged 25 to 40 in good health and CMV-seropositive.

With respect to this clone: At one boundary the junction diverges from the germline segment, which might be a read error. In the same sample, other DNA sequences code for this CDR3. The DNA of the CDR3 is TGTGCCAGCAGCTTAGGAGGGGGGACAGACTATGGCTACACCTTT. Translated: CASSLGGGTDYGYTF. The rearrangement joins TRBV11-2 to TRBJ1-2, with TRBD1 matching over 7 bases. The CDR3 runs to 15 residues. CDR1 is SGHAT and CDR2 is FQNNGV in the germline V gene. Supplemented by reference TRBV11-2 and TRBJ1-2, the full variable domain reads EAGVAQSPRYKIIEKRQSVAFWCNPISGHATLYWYQQILGQGPKLLIQFQNNGVVDDSQLPKDRFSAERLKGVDSTLKIQPAKLEDSAVYLCASSLGGGTDYGYTFGSGTRLTVV.

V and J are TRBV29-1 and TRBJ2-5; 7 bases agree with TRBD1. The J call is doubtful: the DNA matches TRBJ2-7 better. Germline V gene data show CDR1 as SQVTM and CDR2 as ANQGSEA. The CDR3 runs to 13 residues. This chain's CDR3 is CSVVDRKNYEQYF. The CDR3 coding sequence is TGCAGCGTCGTGGACAGGAAGAACTACGAGCAGTACTTC.

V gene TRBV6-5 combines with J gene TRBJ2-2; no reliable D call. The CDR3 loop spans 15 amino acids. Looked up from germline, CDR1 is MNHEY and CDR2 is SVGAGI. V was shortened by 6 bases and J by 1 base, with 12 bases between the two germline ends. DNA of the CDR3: TGTGCCAGCAGGCTCTACCGAGGGAACACCGGGGAGCTGTTTTTT. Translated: CASRLYRGNTGELFF.

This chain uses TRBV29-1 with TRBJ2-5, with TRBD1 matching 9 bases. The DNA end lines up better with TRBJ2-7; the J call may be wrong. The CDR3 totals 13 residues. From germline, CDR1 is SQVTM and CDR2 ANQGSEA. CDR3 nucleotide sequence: TGCAGCGTCCGGGGGGACAGGGACTACGAGCAGTACTTC. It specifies CSVRGDRDYEQYF.

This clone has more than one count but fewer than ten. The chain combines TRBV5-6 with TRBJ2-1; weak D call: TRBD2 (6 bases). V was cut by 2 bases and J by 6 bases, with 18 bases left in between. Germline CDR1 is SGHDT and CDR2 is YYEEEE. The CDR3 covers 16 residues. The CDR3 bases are TGTGCCAGCAGCTTCCTTACGACTAGGGTAGGCAATGAGCAGTTCTTC. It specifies CASSFLTTRVGNEQFF. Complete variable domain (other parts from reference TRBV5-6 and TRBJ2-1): DAGVTQSPTHLIKTRGQQVTLRCSPKSGHDTVSWYQQALGQGPQFIFQYYEEEERQRGNFPDRFSGHQFPNYSSELNVNALLLGDSALYLCASSFLTTRVGNEQFFGPGTRLTVL.

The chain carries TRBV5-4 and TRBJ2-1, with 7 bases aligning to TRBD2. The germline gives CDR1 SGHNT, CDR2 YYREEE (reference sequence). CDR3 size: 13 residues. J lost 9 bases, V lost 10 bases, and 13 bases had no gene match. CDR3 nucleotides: TGTGCCGTCCCCAGCGGGATACGGGGTGAGCAGTTCTTC. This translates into CAVPSGIRGEQFF.

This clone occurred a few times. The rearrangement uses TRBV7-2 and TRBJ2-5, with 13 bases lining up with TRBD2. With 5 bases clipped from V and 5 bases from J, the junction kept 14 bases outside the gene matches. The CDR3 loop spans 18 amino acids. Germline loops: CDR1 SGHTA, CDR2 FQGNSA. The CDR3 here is CASSPPPGTSGIWETQYF. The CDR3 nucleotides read TGTGCCAGCAGCCCCCCTCCCGGGACTAGCGGGATTTGGGAGACCCAGTACTTC.

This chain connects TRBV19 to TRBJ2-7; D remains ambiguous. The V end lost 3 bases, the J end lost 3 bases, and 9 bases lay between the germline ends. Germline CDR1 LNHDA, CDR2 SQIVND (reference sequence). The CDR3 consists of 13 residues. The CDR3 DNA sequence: TGTGCCAGTAGTATTTATGGGCACTACGAGCAGTACTTC. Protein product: CASSIYGHYEQYF. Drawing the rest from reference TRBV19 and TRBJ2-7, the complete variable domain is DGGITQSPKYLFRKEGQNVTLSCEQNLNHDAMYWYRQDPGQGLRLIYYSQIVNDFQKGDIAEGYSVSREKKESFPLTVTSAQKNPTAFYLCASSIYGHYEQYFGPGTRLTVT.

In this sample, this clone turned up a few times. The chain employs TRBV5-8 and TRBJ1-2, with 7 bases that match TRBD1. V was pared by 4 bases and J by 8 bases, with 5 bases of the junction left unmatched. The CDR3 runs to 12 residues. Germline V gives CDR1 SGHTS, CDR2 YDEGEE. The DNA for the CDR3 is TGTGCCAGCAGCCATTGGGACAGCGGCTACACCTTC. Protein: CASSHWDSGYTF.

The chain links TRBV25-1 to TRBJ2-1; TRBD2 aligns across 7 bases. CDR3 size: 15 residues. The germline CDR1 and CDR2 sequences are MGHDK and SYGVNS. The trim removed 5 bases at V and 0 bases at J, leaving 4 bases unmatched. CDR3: CASSTIAGSYNEQFF. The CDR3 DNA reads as TGTGCCAGCAGTACTATAGCGGGCTCCTACAATGAGCAGTTCTTC. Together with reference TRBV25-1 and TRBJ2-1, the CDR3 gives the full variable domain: EADIYQTPRYLVIGTGKKITLECSQTMGHDKMYWYQQDPGMELHLIHYSYGVNSTEKGDLSSESTVSRIRTEHFPLTLESARPSHTSQYLCASSTIAGSYNEQFFGPGTRLTVL.

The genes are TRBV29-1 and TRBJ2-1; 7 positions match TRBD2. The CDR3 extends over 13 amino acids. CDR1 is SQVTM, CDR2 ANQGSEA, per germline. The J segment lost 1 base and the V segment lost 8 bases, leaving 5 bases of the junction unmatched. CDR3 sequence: CSLRESSYNEQFF. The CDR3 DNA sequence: TGCAGCTTGCGGGAGTCGTCCTACAATGAGCAGTTCTTC.

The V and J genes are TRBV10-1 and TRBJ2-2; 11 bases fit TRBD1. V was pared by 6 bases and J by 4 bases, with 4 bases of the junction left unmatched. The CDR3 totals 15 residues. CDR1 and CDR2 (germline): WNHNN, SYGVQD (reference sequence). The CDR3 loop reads CASRSGQGATGELFF. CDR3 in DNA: TGCGCCAGCAGGAGTGGACAGGGGGCCACCGGGGAGCTGTTTTTT.

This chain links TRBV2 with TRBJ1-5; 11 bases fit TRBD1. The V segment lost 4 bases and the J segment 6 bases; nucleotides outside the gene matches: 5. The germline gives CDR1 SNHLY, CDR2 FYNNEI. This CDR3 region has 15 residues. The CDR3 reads CASSVGQGASQPQHF. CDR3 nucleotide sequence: TGTGCCAGCAGTGTCGGACAGGGGGCGAGTCAGCCCCAGCATTTT.

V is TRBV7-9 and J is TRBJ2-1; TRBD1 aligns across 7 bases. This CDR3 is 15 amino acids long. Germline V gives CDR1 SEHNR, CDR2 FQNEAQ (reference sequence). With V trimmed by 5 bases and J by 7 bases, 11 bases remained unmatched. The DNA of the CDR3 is TGTGCCAGCAGCCAAAACACAGGGGTCGGAAATGAGCAGTTCTTC. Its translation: CASSQNTGVGNEQFF.